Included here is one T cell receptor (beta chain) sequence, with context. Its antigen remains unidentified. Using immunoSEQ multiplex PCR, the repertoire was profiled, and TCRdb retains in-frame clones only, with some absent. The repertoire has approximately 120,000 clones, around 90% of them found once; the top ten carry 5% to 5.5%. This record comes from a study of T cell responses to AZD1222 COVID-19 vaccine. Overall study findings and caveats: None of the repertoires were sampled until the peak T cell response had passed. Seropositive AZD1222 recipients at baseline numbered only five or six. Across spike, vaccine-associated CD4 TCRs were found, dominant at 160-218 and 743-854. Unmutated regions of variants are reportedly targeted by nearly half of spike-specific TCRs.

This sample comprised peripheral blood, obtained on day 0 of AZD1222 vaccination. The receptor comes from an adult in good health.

CDR3 nucleotides: TGTGCCAGCAGCCAAGATCCAGGGGCGATTGGAAACACCATATATTTT. Translation gives CASSQDPGAIGNTIYF. The gene calls are TRBV3-1 (or the pseudogene TRBV3-2) and TRBJ1-3, with D tentatively TRBD1 (6 bases). Trimming took off 0 bases at V and 3 bases at J, with 12 bases between the two ends. The CDR3 spans 16 residues. From germline, CDR1 is LGHDT and CDR2 YNNKEL (reference sequence).